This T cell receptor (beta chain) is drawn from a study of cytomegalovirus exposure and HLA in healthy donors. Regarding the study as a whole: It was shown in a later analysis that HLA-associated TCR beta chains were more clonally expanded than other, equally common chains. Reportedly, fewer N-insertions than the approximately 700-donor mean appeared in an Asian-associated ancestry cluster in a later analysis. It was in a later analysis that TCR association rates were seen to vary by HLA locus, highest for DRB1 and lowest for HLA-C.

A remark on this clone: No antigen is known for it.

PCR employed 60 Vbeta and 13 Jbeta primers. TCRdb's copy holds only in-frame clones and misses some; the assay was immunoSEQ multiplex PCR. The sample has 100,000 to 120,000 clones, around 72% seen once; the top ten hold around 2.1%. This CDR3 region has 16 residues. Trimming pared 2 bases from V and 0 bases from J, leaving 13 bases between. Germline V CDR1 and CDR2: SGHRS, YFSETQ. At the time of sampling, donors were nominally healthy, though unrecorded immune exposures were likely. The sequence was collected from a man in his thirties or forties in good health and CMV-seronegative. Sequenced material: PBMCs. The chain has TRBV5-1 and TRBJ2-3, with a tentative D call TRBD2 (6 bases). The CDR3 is CASSFRGDPSTDTQYF. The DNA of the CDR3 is TGCGCCAGCAGCTTCCGCGGGGACCCTAGCACAGATACGCAGTATTTT.